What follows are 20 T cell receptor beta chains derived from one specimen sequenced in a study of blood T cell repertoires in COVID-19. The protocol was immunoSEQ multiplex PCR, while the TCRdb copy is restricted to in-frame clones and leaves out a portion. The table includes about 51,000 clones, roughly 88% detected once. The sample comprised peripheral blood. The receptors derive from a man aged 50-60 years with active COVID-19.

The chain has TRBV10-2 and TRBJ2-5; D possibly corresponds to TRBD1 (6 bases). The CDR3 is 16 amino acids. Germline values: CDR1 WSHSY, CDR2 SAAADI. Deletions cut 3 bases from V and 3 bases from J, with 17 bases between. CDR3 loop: CASSDPGGGLKETQYF. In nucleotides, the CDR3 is TGCGCCAGCAGTGACCCAGGTGGGGGCCTTAAAGAGACCCAGTACTTC.

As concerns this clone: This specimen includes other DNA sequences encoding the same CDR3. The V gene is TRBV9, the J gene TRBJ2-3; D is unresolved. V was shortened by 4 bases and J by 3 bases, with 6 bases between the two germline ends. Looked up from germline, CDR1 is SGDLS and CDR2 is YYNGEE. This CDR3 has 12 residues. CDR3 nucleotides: TGTGCCAGCAGCCCAAATACAGATACGCAGTATTTT. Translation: CASSPNTDTQYF.

The CDR3 loop reads CASSEDTSSSPLHF. The CDR3, as DNA: TGTGCCAGCAGCGAGGATACTTCTTCTTCACCCCTCCACTTT. V usage is TRBV6-5 and J usage is TRBJ1-6, with D hard to call. The germline V gene has CDR1 MNHEY and CDR2 SVGAGI. Trimming removed 6 bases at V and 9 bases at J, with 15 bases between. The CDR3 sequence is 14 residues long.

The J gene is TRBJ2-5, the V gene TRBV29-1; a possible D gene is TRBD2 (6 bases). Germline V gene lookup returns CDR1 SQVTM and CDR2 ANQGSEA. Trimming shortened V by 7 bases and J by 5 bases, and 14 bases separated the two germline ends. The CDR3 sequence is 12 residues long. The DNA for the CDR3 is TGCAGCGCTGGCCGGGGGAGGGAGACCCAGTACTTC. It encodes CSAGRGRETQYF.

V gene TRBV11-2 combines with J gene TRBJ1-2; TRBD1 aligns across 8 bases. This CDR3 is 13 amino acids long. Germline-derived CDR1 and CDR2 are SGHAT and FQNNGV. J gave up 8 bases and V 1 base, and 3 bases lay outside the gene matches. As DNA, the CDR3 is TGTGCCAGCAGCTTAGCAGGGGGCGAAGGCTACACCTTC. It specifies CASSLAGGEGYTF.

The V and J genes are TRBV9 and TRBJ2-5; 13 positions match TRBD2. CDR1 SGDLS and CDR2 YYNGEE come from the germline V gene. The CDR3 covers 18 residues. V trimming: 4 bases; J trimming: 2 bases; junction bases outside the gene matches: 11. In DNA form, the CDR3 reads TGTGCCAGCAGCCACGCAAGGACTAGCGGGAGACGACAAGAGACCCAGTACTTC. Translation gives CASSHARTSGRRQETQYF. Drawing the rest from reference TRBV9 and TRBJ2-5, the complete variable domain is DSGVTQTPKHLITATGQRVTLRCSPRSGDLSVYWYQQSLDQGLQFLIQYYNGEERAKGNILERFSAQQFPDLHSELNLSSLELGDSALYFCASSHARTSGRRQETQYFGPGTRLLVL.

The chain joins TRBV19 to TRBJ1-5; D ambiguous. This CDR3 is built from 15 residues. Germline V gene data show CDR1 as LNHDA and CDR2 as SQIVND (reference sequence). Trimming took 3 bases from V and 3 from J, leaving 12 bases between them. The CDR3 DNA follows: TGTGCCAGTAGTATTTACTCAGGCTTCAATCAGCCCCAGCATTTT. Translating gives CASSIYSGFNQPQHF.

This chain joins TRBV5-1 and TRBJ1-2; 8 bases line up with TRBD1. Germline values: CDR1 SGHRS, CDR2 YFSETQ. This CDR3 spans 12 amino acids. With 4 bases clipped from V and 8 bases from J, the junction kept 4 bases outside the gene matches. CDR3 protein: CASSASGGGYTF. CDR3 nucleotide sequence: TGCGCCAGCAGCGCCTCAGGGGGCGGCTACACCTTC.

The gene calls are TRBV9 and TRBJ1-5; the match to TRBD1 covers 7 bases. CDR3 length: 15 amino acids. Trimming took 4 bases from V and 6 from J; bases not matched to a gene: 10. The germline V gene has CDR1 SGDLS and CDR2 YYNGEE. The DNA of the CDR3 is TGTGCCAGCAGCCCTACAGGGGAAGGTCTTCAGCCCCAGCATTTT. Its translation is CASSPTGEGLQPQHF. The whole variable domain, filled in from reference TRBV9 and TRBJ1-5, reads DSGVTQTPKHLITATGQRVTLRCSPRSGDLSVYWYQQSLDQGLQFLIQYYNGEERAKGNILERFSAQQFPDLHSELNLSSLELGDSALYFCASSPTGEGLQPQHFGDGTRLSIL.

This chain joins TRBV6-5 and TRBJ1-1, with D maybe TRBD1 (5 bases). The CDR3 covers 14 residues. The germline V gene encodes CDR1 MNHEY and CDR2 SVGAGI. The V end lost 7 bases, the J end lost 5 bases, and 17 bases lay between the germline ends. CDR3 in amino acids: CASIGGVGRTEAFF. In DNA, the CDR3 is TGTGCCAGCATTGGGGGGGTCGGGCGGACTGAAGCTTTCTTT.

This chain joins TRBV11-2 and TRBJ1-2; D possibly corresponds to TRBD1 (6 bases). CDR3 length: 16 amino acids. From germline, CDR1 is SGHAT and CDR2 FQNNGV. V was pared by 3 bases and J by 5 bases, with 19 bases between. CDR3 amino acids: CASSFIPDSHGYGYTF. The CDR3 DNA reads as TGTGCCAGCAGCTTTATCCCGGACAGTCATGGGTATGGCTACACCTTC. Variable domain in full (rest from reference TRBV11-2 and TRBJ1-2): EAGVAQSPRYKIIEKRQSVAFWCNPISGHATLYWYQQILGQGPKLLIQFQNNGVVDDSQLPKDRFSAERLKGVDSTLKIQPAKLEDSAVYLCASSFIPDSHGYGYTFGSGTRLTVV.

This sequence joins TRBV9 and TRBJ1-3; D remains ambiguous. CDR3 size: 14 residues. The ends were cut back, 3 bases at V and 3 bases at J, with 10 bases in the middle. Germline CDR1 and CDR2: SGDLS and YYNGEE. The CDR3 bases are TGTGCCAGCAGCGCGATAGACAATGGAAACACCATATATTTT. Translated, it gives CASSAIDNGNTIYF.

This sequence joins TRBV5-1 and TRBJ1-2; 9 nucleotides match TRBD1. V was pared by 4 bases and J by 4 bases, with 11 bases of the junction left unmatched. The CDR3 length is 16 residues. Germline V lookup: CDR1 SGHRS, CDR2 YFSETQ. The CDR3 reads CASSTATGGGGYGYTF. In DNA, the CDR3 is TGCGCCAGCAGCACCGCAACAGGGGGCGGTGGCTATGGCTACACCTTC.

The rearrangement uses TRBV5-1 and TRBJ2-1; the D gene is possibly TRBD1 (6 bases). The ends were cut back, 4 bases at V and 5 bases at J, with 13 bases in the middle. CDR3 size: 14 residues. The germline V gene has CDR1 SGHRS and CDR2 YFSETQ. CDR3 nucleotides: TGCGCCAGCAGCACGACCGACAGGAACAATGAGCAGTTCTTC. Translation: CASSTTDRNNEQFF.

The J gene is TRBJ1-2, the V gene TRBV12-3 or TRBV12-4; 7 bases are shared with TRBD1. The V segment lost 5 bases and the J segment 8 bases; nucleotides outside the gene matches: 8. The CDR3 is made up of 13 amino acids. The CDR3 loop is CASSPQGDPGYTF. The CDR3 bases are TGTGCCAGCAGTCCGCAGGGGGATCCGGGCTACACCTTC.

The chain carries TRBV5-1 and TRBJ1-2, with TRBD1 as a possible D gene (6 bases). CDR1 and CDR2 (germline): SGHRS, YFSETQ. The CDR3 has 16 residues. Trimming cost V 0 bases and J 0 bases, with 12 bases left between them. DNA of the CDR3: TGCGCCAGCAGCTTGGCGCTGACAGGTTCTAACTATGGCTACACCTTC. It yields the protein CASSLALTGSNYGYTF.

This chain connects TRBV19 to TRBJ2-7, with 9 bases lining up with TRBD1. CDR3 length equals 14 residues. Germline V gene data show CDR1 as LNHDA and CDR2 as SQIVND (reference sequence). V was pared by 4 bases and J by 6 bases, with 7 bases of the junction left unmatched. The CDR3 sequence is CASSRDRVVGEQYV. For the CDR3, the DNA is TGTGCCAGTAGTAGGGACAGGGTGGTAGGCGAGCAGTACGTC.

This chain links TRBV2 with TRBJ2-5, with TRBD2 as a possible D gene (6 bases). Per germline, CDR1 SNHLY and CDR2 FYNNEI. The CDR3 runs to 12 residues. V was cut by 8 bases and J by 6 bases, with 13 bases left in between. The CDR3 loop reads CASGGDSQTQYF. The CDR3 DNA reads TGTGCCAGCGGAGGGGATAGCCAGACCCAGTACTTC.

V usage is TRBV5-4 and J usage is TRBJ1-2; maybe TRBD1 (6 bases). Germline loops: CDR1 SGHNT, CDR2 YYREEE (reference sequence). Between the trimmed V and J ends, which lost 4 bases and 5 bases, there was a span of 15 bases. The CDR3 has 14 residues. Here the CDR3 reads CASSPRTQGYGYTF. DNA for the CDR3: TGTGCCAGCAGCCCTCGGACCCAGGGGTATGGCTACACCTTC.

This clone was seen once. CDR3 loop: CASSFGDTHEKLFF. The CDR3 bases are TGCGCCAGCAGCTTCGGGGACACCCATGAAAAACTGTTTTTT. The chain joins TRBV5-1 to TRBJ1-4, with D possibly TRBD1 on 6 matching bases. This CDR3 is built from 14 residues. Between the trimmed V and J ends, which lost 2 bases and 6 bases, there was a span of 11 bases. Per germline, CDR1 SGHRS and CDR2 YFSETQ.